A selection of T cell receptor beta chains follows, all from one sample in a study of type 1 regulatory T cells. TCRdb reprocessed the reads via MiXCR and lists one record per CDR3 protein. There are about 19,000 distinct CDR3 sequences in the sample; roughly 10% occur only once, and around 2.8% lies in the top ten. Sequenced sample: CD4+ T cells, either the whole sample or a sorted fraction (not recorded which). The receptors were gathered from a human donor in good health. Both conserved end residues are part of each CDR3. D genes are given only for firm matches. Part of the rows lack a size; the others show once, few, many or a class for expanded clones.

J gene: TRBJ1-1; D gene: .; V gene: TRBV6-1; clone size: few; CDR3 DNA: TGTGCCAGCGTCCCCCCGGGCGCGATGAACACTGAAGCTTTCTTT; CDR3 protein: CASVPPGAMNTEAFF
J gene: TRBJ1-1; D gene: .; V gene: TRBV20-1; clone size: many; CDR3 DNA: TGCCTCGGACAAGAGAACACTGAAGCTTTCTTT; CDR3 protein: CLGQENTEAFF
J gene: TRBJ1-3; D gene: .; V gene: TRBV18; clone size: many; CDR3 DNA: TGTGCCAGCTCAGGCACTCCTGGAAACACCATATATTTT; CDR3 protein: CASSGTPGNTIYF
J gene: TRBJ1-4; D gene: .; V gene: TRBV29-1; clone size: medium-sized; CDR3 DNA: TGCAGCGTTCCCCAGGGGTCCTCTAATGAAAAACTGTTTTTT; CDR3 protein: CSVPQGSSNEKLFF
J gene: TRBJ2-1; D gene: .; V gene: TRBV21-1; clone size: .; CDR3 DNA: TGTGCCAGCAGCAAAGGGGGGGTTAATGAGCAGTTCTTC; CDR3 protein: CASSKGGVNEQFF
J gene: TRBJ2-1; D gene: .; V gene: TRBV6-2/TRBV6-3; clone size: many; CDR3 DNA: TGTGCCAGCAGTCCCGAGGGTAATGAGCAGTTCTTC; CDR3 protein: CASSPEGNEQFF
J gene: TRBJ2-1; D gene: .; V gene: TRBV7-2; clone size: .; CDR3 DNA: TGTGCCAGCAGCCCGGACTATTTGATGGTCAATGAGCAGTTCTTC; CDR3 protein: CASSPDYLMVNEQFF
J gene: TRBJ2-7; D gene: TRBD2; V gene: TRBV29-1; clone size: few; CDR3 DNA: TGCAGCGGTGGAGGCGGGAGTATCGTCAACGAGCAGTACTTC; CDR3 protein: CSGGGGSIVNEQYF
J gene: TRBJ2-7; D gene: TRBD1; V gene: TRBV6-5; clone size: .; CDR3 DNA: TGTGCCAGCCATAGGGACCTGGACAGGGCGGAAGAGCAGTACTTC; CDR3 protein: CASHRDLDRAEEQYF
J gene: TRBJ1-5; D gene: .; V gene: TRBV6-1; clone size: many; CDR3 DNA: TGTGCCAGCAGTGGAGTGCATGCTTCGGTCCTGAGCAATCAGCCCCAGCATTTT; CDR3 protein: CASSGVHASVLSNQPQHF
J gene: TRBJ2-1; D gene: TRBD2; V gene: TRBV7-9; clone size: .; CDR3 DNA: TGTGCCAGCAGCCGGACCCTAGCGGGAGCCCACAATGAGCAGTTCTTC; CDR3 protein: CASSRTLAGAHNEQFF
J gene: TRBJ2-7; D gene: .; V gene: TRBV5-1; clone size: .; CDR3 DNA: TGCGCCAGCAGCTTGGCCTTCGACGAGCAGTACTTC; CDR3 protein: CASSLAFDEQYF
J gene: TRBJ1-3; D gene: .; V gene: TRBV5-1; clone size: few; CDR3 DNA: TGCGCCAGCAGCGACAGGCCGGGAAACACCATATATTTT; CDR3 protein: CASSDRPGNTIYF
J gene: TRBJ1-5; D gene: .; V gene: TRBV6-1; clone size: .; CDR3 DNA: TGTGCCAGCCGCGAGGTCAATCAGCCCCAGCATTTT; CDR3 protein: CASREVNQPQHF
J gene: TRBJ2-7; D gene: .; V gene: TRBV20-1; clone size: many; CDR3 DNA: TGCAGTGCTAGTTCCCCGGGACTGGAGCCCTACGAGCAGTACTTC; CDR3 protein: CSASSPGLEPYEQYF
J gene: TRBJ2-1; D gene: TRBD1; V gene: TRBV30; clone size: many; CDR3 DNA: TGTGCCTGGAGTGTCGGGGACAGGGGAGTTCCACCCTACAATGAGCAGTTCTTC; CDR3 protein: CAWSVGDRGVPPYNEQFF
J gene: TRBJ1-1; D gene: .; V gene: TRBV29-1; clone size: many; CDR3 DNA: TGCAGCGTCGATAGACCAGAGAACACTGAAGCTTTCTTT; CDR3 protein: CSVDRPENTEAFF
J gene: TRBJ1-5; D gene: TRBD1; V gene: TRBV29-1; clone size: many; CDR3 DNA: TGCAGCGTAGCTGGAGGGTCCGGGACAGGGAAAAATCAGCCCCAGCATTTT; CDR3 protein: CSVAGGSGTGKNQPQHF
J gene: TRBJ2-3; D gene: .; V gene: TRBV5-1; clone size: many; CDR3 DNA: TGCGCCAGCAGCTTGGAGGGGCCGGGGAATACGCAGTATTTT; CDR3 protein: CASSLEGPGNTQYF
J gene: TRBJ1-1; D gene: TRBD1; V gene: TRBV7-2; clone size: many; CDR3 DNA: TGTGCCAGGGGACAGGGGGCGATGAACACTGAAGCTTTCTTT; CDR3 protein: CARGQGAMNTEAFF
J gene: TRBJ2-5; D gene: TRBD1; V gene: TRBV5-4; clone size: .; CDR3 DNA: TGTGCCAGCAGCTTAACAGGGGGCAAAGCTCAAGAGACCCAGTACTTC; CDR3 protein: CASSLTGGKAQETQYF
J gene: TRBJ2-6; D gene: TRBD1; V gene: TRBV5-4; clone size: .; CDR3 DNA: TGTGCCAGCAGCTTGGAACAGGGGGCGGCAGGGGCCAACGTCCTGACTTTC; CDR3 protein: CASSLEQGAAGANVLTF
J gene: TRBJ2-1; D gene: TRBD1; V gene: TRBV4-3; clone size: medium-sized; CDR3 DNA: TGTGCCAGCAGCCCCCGGGACAGGGGGAACGAGCAGTTCTTC; CDR3 protein: CASSPRDRGNEQFF
J gene: TRBJ2-6; D gene: .; V gene: TRBV5-1; clone size: many; CDR3 DNA: TGCGCCAGCAGCTCCCGACAGTTCTCTGGGGCCAACGTCCTGACTTTC; CDR3 protein: CASSSRQFSGANVLTF
J gene: TRBJ2-1; D gene: .; V gene: TRBV5-1; clone size: .; CDR3 DNA: TGCGCCAGCAGCTTAAAAGGCAATGAGCAGTTCTTC; CDR3 protein: CASSLKGNEQFF
J gene: TRBJ1-1; D gene: .; V gene: TRBV29-1; clone size: many; CDR3 DNA: TGCAGCGTTGAGGGGGTCTCGAACACTGAAGCTTTCTTT; CDR3 protein: CSVEGVSNTEAFF
J gene: TRBJ2-2; D gene: TRBD2; V gene: TRBV5-1; clone size: many; CDR3 DNA: TGCGCCAGCAGCTCCAGGACTAGCGTCGGCGGGGAGCTGTTTTTT; CDR3 protein: CASSSRTSVGGELFF
J gene: TRBJ2-1; D gene: .; V gene: TRBV14; clone size: .; CDR3 DNA: TGTGCCAGCACCCCGCGAACGCGTAACCATCACAATGAGCAGTTCTTC; CDR3 protein: CASTPRTRNHHNEQFF
J gene: TRBJ2-1; D gene: TRBD2; V gene: TRBV20-1; clone size: many; CDR3 DNA: TGCAGTGCTTATACTAGCGGGAGGTCCAATGAGCAGTTCTTC; CDR3 protein: CSAYTSGRSNEQFF
J gene: TRBJ2-6; D gene: .; V gene: TRBV2; clone size: .; CDR3 DNA: TGTGCCAGCAGGGCAAGGAGCTCTGGGGCCAACGTCCTGACTTTC; CDR3 protein: CASRARSSGANVLTF
J gene: TRBJ2-2; D gene: TRBD2; V gene: TRBV4-2; clone size: few; CDR3 DNA: TGTGCCAGCAGCCAAGTAGCGGGAGCGGTGACCGGGGAGCTGTTTTTT; CDR3 protein: CASSQVAGAVTGELFF
J gene: TRBJ2-1; D gene: TRBD2; V gene: TRBV9; clone size: many; CDR3 DNA: TGTGCCAGCAGCGTAGCGGGGGCGGGAGGTAGATTAAATGAGCAGTTCTTC; CDR3 protein: CASSVAGAGGRLNEQFF
J gene: TRBJ2-2; D gene: .; V gene: TRBV19; clone size: once; CDR3 DNA: TGTGCCAGTAGTATGAGGACCGGGGAGCTGTTTTTT; CDR3 protein: CASSMRTGELFF
J gene: TRBJ1-1; D gene: .; V gene: TRBV20-1; clone size: .; CDR3 DNA: TGCAGTGCTAGAGTAGGGGGGGGAAACACTGAAGCTTTCTTT; CDR3 protein: CSARVGGGNTEAFF
J gene: TRBJ2-1; D gene: TRBD2; V gene: TRBV7-3; clone size: many; CDR3 DNA: TGTGCCAGGAATAAGAGCGGGAGGCATTACAATGAGCAGTTCTTC; CDR3 protein: CARNKSGRHYNEQFF
J gene: TRBJ2-3; D gene: .; V gene: TRBV11-2; clone size: .; CDR3 DNA: TGTGCCAGCAGCCCCGTCGGGGGTGGCACAGATACGCAGTATTTT; CDR3 protein: CASSPVGGGTDTQYF
J gene: TRBJ1-6; D gene: .; V gene: TRBV7-2; clone size: few; CDR3 DNA: TGTGCCAGCAGCTTTCAGGGTGTCAGTTCACCCCTCCACTTT; CDR3 protein: CASSFQGVSSPLHF
J gene: TRBJ2-3; D gene: TRBD2; V gene: TRBV2; clone size: medium-sized; CDR3 DNA: TGTGCCAGCAGTGGTATAGCGGGACGGGATACGCAGTATTTT; CDR3 protein: CASSGIAGRDTQYF
J gene: TRBJ1-5; D gene: .; V gene: TRBV5-5; clone size: .; CDR3 DNA: TGTGCCAGCAGCTTTCATTTGGAGACAGCGCAAGGGCAGCCCCAGCATTTT; CDR3 protein: CASSFHLETAQGQPQHF
J gene: TRBJ2-1; D gene: .; V gene: TRBV29-1; clone size: many; CDR3 DNA: TGCAGCGTTACCAAACAAAGCGGGAATGAGCAGTTCTTC; CDR3 protein: CSVTKQSGNEQFF
J gene: TRBJ2-2; D gene: .; V gene: TRBV28; clone size: .; CDR3 DNA: TGTGCCAGCAGTTTAGCCGCTGCGAACACCGGGGAGCTGTTTTTT; CDR3 protein: CASSLAAANTGELFF
J gene: TRBJ2-1; D gene: TRBD2; V gene: TRBV24-1; clone size: .; CDR3 DNA: TGTGCCACCAGTGACCCATCTAGCGGGAGTGAAACCTACAATGAGCAGTTCTTC; CDR3 protein: CATSDPSSGSETYNEQFF
J gene: TRBJ1-1; D gene: .; V gene: TRBV2; clone size: few; CDR3 DNA: TGTGCCAGCACTGTTTTAGGGGACACTGAAGCTTTCTTT; CDR3 protein: CASTVLGDTEAFF
J gene: TRBJ2-3; D gene: .; V gene: TRBV7-9; clone size: many; CDR3 DNA: TGTGCCAGCAGCCTCGCCTTACGGGGAGATACGCAGTATTTT; CDR3 protein: CASSLALRGDTQYF
J gene: TRBJ1-3; D gene: .; V gene: TRBV5-1; clone size: many; CDR3 DNA: TGCGCCAGCAGTGACACCTCTGGAAACACCATATATTTT; CDR3 protein: CASSDTSGNTIYF
J gene: TRBJ2-5; D gene: TRBD1; V gene: TRBV5-8; clone size: .; CDR3 DNA: TGTGCCAGCAGAGCCGGGACAGGGATCTGGGAGACCCAGTACTTC; CDR3 protein: CASRAGTGIWETQYF
J gene: TRBJ2-7; D gene: .; V gene: TRBV18; clone size: many; CDR3 DNA: TGTGCCAGCTCACCAGGCAGGGGCAACGACGAGCAGTACTTC; CDR3 protein: CASSPGRGNDEQYF
J gene: TRBJ1-1; D gene: .; V gene: TRBV12-2; clone size: many; CDR3 DNA: TGTGCAAGTCGTCGCATCCAGGGGCCAGCCACTGAAGCTTTCTTT; CDR3 protein: CASRRIQGPATEAFF
J gene: TRBJ2-2; D gene: TRBD2; V gene: TRBV30; clone size: .; CDR3 DNA: TGTGCCTGGAGTCGAAGGACTAGCGGGATCGGGGAGCTGTTTTTT; CDR3 protein: CAWSRRTSGIGELFF
J gene: TRBJ2-3; D gene: .; V gene: TRBV5-4; clone size: many; CDR3 DNA: TGTGCCAGCAGTCCAAGGCCGGATACGCAGTATTTT; CDR3 protein: CASSPRPDTQYF
J gene: TRBJ2-7; D gene: .; V gene: TRBV7-6; clone size: few; CDR3 DNA: TGTGCCAGCAGCTTATTTTCCGACGACGAGCAGTACTTC; CDR3 protein: CASSLFSDDEQYF
J gene: TRBJ2-5; D gene: .; V gene: TRBV5-1; clone size: many; CDR3 DNA: TGCGCCAGCAGCTTAGGACAGCTACAAGAGACCCAGTACTTC; CDR3 protein: CASSLGQLQETQYF
J gene: TRBJ1-5; D gene: .; V gene: TRBV29-1; clone size: .; CDR3 DNA: TGCAGCGTCCCCAGACAGACTAATAGCAATCAGCCCCAGCATTTT; CDR3 protein: CSVPRQTNSNQPQHF
J gene: TRBJ2-2; D gene: TRBD2; V gene: TRBV5-5; clone size: many; CDR3 DNA: TGTGCCAGCAACCTAGCGGGATTTACCGGGGAGCTGTTTTTT; CDR3 protein: CASNLAGFTGELFF
J gene: TRBJ2-1; D gene: .; V gene: TRBV19; clone size: few; CDR3 DNA: TGTGCCAGTAGCCCTGTCCCAGCCAGCTACAATGAGCAGTTCTTC; CDR3 protein: CASSPVPASYNEQFF
J gene: TRBJ1-1; D gene: .; V gene: TRBV27; clone size: many; CDR3 DNA: TGTGCCAGCAGTTTAACAGGTATGACTGAAGCTTTCTTT; CDR3 protein: CASSLTGMTEAFF
J gene: TRBJ1-2; D gene: TRBD1; V gene: TRBV5-6; clone size: few; CDR3 DNA: TGTGCCAGCAGCCCGACAGGGGGCGAAGATGGCTACACCTTC; CDR3 protein: CASSPTGGEDGYTF
J gene: TRBJ2-7; D gene: .; V gene: TRBV14; clone size: many; CDR3 DNA: TGTGCCAGCAGCCAGCTCGGGCAATTTTACGAGCAGTACTTC; CDR3 protein: CASSQLGQFYEQYF
J gene: TRBJ2-1; D gene: TRBD1; V gene: TRBV24-1; clone size: few; CDR3 DNA: TGCGCCACCAGTGACAGGGACGCGTCCTCCTACAATGAGCAGTTCTTC; CDR3 protein: CATSDRDASSYNEQFF